A selection of T cell receptor beta chains follows, all from one sample in a study of T-cell memory formation after mild COVID-19. TCRdb re-called the 5' RACE reads with MiXCR, one entry per CDR3 protein. The sample holds under 60,000 distinct CDR3 sequences, 9.3% seen once. The sample consisted of PBMCs or a T cell subset sorted from them (not recorded which). The receptor set was obtained from an adult woman who had mild COVID-19 (a few samples of this study predate the infection). Cell type and time point are not known. CDR3s include the opening cysteine and the closing phenylalanine or tryptophan. A D gene is named only where the DNA matches it firmly. The size entry is marked missing in some rows and otherwise reads once, few, many or a size class.

>many|TRBJ2-7|-|TRBV7-2
TGTGCCAGCAGCTTTAACCACGAGCAGTACTTC
CASSFNHEQYF
>-|TRBJ2-5|-|TRBV28
TGTGCCAGCAGTCCCGGCCGACTTCGCGAGACCCAGTACTTC
CASSPGRLRETQYF
>many|TRBJ2-2|TRBD2|TRBV7-2
TGTGCCAGCAGCCTGGGGGGACTAGCGGGACGGAGGACCGGGGAGCTGTTTTTT
CASSLGGLAGRRTGELFF
>many|TRBJ1-5|-|TRBV4-3
TGCGCCAGCAGCCAAGATTGGGGGGACAATCAGCCCCAGCATTTT
CASSQDWGDNQPQHF
>many|TRBJ2-7|TRBD1|TRBV2
TGTGCCAGCAGCCGACAGGGGGCCATTAATGAGCAGTACTTC
CASSRQGAINEQYF
>-|TRBJ2-1|-|TRBV11-1
TGTGCCAGCAGCGTCGACTCGATGCAGCAGTTCTTC
CASSVDSMQQFF
>many|TRBJ1-1|-|TRBV12-3/TRBV12-4
TGTGCCAGCAGTTTCGGACAGCGGGGCGCTGAAGCTTTCTTT
CASSFGQRGAEAFF
>-|TRBJ2-2|-|TRBV5-4
TGTGCCAGCAGCCCCTACACCGCCAGGGACACCGGGGAGCTGTTTTTT
CASSPYTARDTGELFF
>-|TRBJ1-2|-|TRBV29-1
TGCAGCGCCAAAAGCAGGGGATCCTATGGCTACACCTTC
CSAKSRGSYGYTF
>few|TRBJ1-1|-|TRBV5-4
TGTGCCAGCAGCCCGGACTCTTTCGACACTGAAGCTTTCTTT
CASSPDSFDTEAFF
>few|TRBJ2-7|-|TRBV7-9
TGTGCCAGCAGCTTAATCCGGACAGTAAGCCACGAGCAGTACTTC
CASSLIRTVSHEQYF
>few|TRBJ1-5|TRBD1|TRBV7-9
TGTGCCAGCAGCTTAGGGACAGGGCGTCAGCCCCAGCATTTT
CASSLGTGRQPQHF
>few|TRBJ1-2|TRBD1|TRBV11-2
TGTGCCAGCAGCTTAGGGGACAGCCGTCCCCTCTACACCTTC
CASSLGDSRPLYTF